The 18 T cell receptor beta chains reported below all come from one sample, sequenced in a study of T cell responses to AZD1222 COVID-19 vaccine. The protocol was immunoSEQ multiplex PCR, while the TCRdb copy is restricted to in-frame clones and leaves out a portion. The sample yields 75,000 to 100,000 clones, approximately 90% seen once. The sample in question was peripheral blood, obtained 28 days after the second AZD1222 dose. These receptors were taken from an adult who received the AZD1222 COVID-19 vaccine.

This clone appeared once. J is TRBJ2-7 and V is TRBV27; no clear D gene. Germline V gives CDR1 MNHEY, CDR2 SMNVEV (reference sequence). The V and J ends lost 3 bases and 0 bases respectively, with 12 bases between them. CDR3 length equals 15 residues. The CDR3 nucleotides read TGTGCCAGCAGTTTTTCCCAGGCGACCTCCTACGAGCAGTACTTC. Amino acid sequence: CASSFSQATSYEQYF.

The chain has TRBV12-5 and TRBJ1-3; D perhaps matches TRBD1 (6 bases). The CDR3 loop spans 14 amino acids. The V end lost 6 bases, the J end lost 0 bases, and 9 bases lay between the germline ends. The V gene's germline CDR1 is LGHNT and CDR2 FRNRAP. Written as DNA, the CDR3 is TGTGCTAGTGGGACAGGTAACTCTGGAAACACCATATATTTT. Amino acid sequence: CASGTGNSGNTIYF.

This sequence joins TRBV2 and TRBJ1-1; a weak D match, TRBD1 (5 bases). CDR1 is SNHLY and CDR2 is FYNNEI in the germline V gene. V was pared by 7 bases and J by 2 bases, with 17 bases between. This CDR3 contains 15 residues. The CDR3 DNA reads TGTGCCAGCACCGCGGGCGGGGCCCGCAACACTGAAGCTTTCTTT. It is translated as CASTAGGARNTEAFF. The whole variable domain, filled in from reference TRBV2 and TRBJ1-1, reads EPEVTQTPSHQVTQMGQEVILRCVPISNHLYFYWYRQILGQKVEFLVSFYNNEISEKSEIFDDQFSVERPDGSNFTLKIRSTKLEDSAMYFCASTAGGARNTEAFFGQGTRLTVV.

CDR3 amino acids: CASSEAAGTPGTKAFF. The CDR3, as DNA: TGTGCCAGCAGTGAAGCCGCGGGGACCCCCGGGACTAAAGCTTTCTTT. The genes are TRBV6-1 and TRBJ1-1; possibly TRBD1 for D (5 bases). The CDR3 is 16 residues long. Germline V gene sequence: CDR1 MNHNS, CDR2 SASEGT. Trimming pared 0 bases from V and 9 bases from J, leaving 20 bases between.

CDR3 amino acids: CASSSRGLNSPLHF. The DNA of the CDR3 is TGTGCCAGCAGTTCCAGGGGGCTGAATTCACCCCTCCACTTT. V is TRBV6-5 and J is TRBJ1-6, with 8 bases fitting TRBD1. This CDR3 region has 14 residues. V gave up 4 bases and J gave up 7 bases; unmatched junction bases: 3. The germline gives CDR1 MNHEY, CDR2 SVGAGI.

This chain links TRBV11-2 with TRBJ1-1; D may be TRBD1 (5 bases). CDR1 and CDR2 (germline): SGHAT, FQNNGV. V was shortened by 5 bases and J by 5 bases, with 15 bases between the two germline ends. This CDR3 is 14 amino acids long. The CDR3 loop reads CASSPGPSKTEAFF. CDR3 coding DNA: TGTGCCAGCAGCCCGGGACCGTCGAAAACTGAAGCTTTCTTT.

This chain connects TRBV6-6 to TRBJ1-1; D is undetermined. This CDR3 comprises 12 residues. V lost 5 bases and J 2 bases, leaving 6 bases between the germline ends. In germline, CDR1 is MNHNY, CDR2 SVGAGI (reference sequence). This chain's CDR3 is CASSVPNTEAFF. The CDR3, as DNA: TGTGCCAGCAGTGTCCCCAACACTGAAGCTTTCTTT.

This clone has a handful of counts. The J gene is TRBJ2-1, the V gene TRBV5-1; no reliable D call. From germline, CDR1 is SGHRS and CDR2 YFSETQ. The CDR3 consists of 14 residues. V shed 2 bases and J shed 4 bases, with 10 bases lying between them. CDR3 in amino acids: CASSFFEEYNEQFF. CDR3 in DNA: TGCGCCAGCAGCTTTTTTGAGGAGTACAATGAGCAGTTCTTC. The full variable domain, in which reference TRBV5-1 and TRBJ2-1 provide the parts outside the CDR3, is KAGVTQTPRYLIKTRGQQVTLSCSPISGHRSVSWYQQTPGQGLQFLFEYFSETQRNKGNFPGRFSGRQFSNSRSEMNVSTLELGDSALYLCASSFFEEYNEQFFGPGTRLTVL.

In this sample, this clone turned up once. The rearrangement links TRBV29-1 to TRBJ1-5; tentative D call: TRBD1 (5 bases). This CDR3 comprises 13 residues. V dropped 6 bases and J dropped 6 bases, with 15 bases sitting between them. Germline V gives CDR1 SQVTM, CDR2 ANQGSEA. The CDR3 DNA is TGCAGCGTCCAAGACAGCCCCGGTCAGCCCCAGCATTTT. It codes for CSVQDSPGQPQHF.

The rearrangement joins TRBV19 to TRBJ1-1; 7 nucleotides line up with TRBD1. Germline-derived CDR1 and CDR2 are LNHDA and SQIVND (reference sequence). The V and J ends lost 5 bases and 5 bases, in that order; junction bases with no gene match: 5. The CDR3 totals 13 residues. This CDR3 reads CASSLDRETEAFF. The CDR3 nucleotides are TGTGCCAGTAGTCTCGACAGGGAGACTGAAGCTTTCTTT.

The chain links TRBV19 to TRBJ1-4, with D possibly matching TRBD1 (5 bases). There are 19 residues in the CDR3. Deletions cut 2 bases from V and 2 bases from J, with 21 bases between. Germline CDR1 reads LNHDA; CDR2 reads SQIVND (reference sequence). CDR3 nucleotide sequence: TGTGCCAGTAGTATATCGACATATACGGGACCCGGGACTAATGAAAAACTGTTTTTT. It codes for CASSISTYTGPGTNEKLFF.

This chain uses TRBV2 with TRBJ1-3; maybe TRBD1 (6 bases). Trimming took 7 bases from V and 3 from J, leaving 13 bases between them. This CDR3 region has 14 residues. Germline V gene data show CDR1 as SNHLY and CDR2 as FYNNEI. The CDR3 spells CASNLQGYGNTIYF. The CDR3 coding sequence is TGTGCCAGCAACCTACAGGGTTATGGAAACACCATATATTTT.

This clone showed up just once. The V call is TRBV28, the J call TRBJ2-7; maybe TRBD1 (6 bases). This CDR3 has 11 residues. Trimming removed 3 bases at V and 8 bases at J, with 8 bases between. CDR1 is MDHEN, CDR2 SYDVKM, per germline. CDR3 sequence: CASSFRDKQYF. In nucleotides, the CDR3 is TGTGCCAGCAGTTTCCGGGACAAGCAGTACTTC.

This rearrangement joins TRBV6-1 to TRBJ2-2; either TRBD1 or TRBD2 may supply D (6 bases each). V lost 3 bases and J 6 bases, leaving 14 bases between the germline ends. The CDR3 runs 15 residues. Germline assignment: CDR1 MNHNS and CDR2 SASEGT. CDR3 coding DNA: TGTGCCAGCAGTGAGTTCCCGGGGGCGCCCGGGGAGCTGTTTTTT. It codes for CASSEFPGAPGELFF.

The V and J genes are TRBV10-1 and TRBJ2-3, with 8 bases identical to TRBD2. Trimming at V came to 5 bases and at J to 4 bases, leaving 8 bases not matched to a gene. Germline V CDR1 and CDR2: WNHNN, SYGVQD (reference sequence). This CDR3 region has 15 residues. This CDR3 is CASSSAGGRADTQYF. The CDR3, as DNA: TGCGCCAGCAGTTCGGCGGGGGGCCGTGCAGATACGCAGTATTTT.

V and J are TRBV29-1 and TRBJ2-3; 7 bases are shared with TRBD1. V lost 4 bases and J lost 8; bases outside the gene matches: 9. The V gene's germline CDR1 is SQVTM and CDR2 ANQGSEA. There are 13 residues in the CDR3. The CDR3 spells CSVATGAAGTQYF. DNA of the CDR3: TGCAGCGTTGCTACAGGGGCCGCGGGTACGCAGTATTTT.

The chain carries TRBV28 and TRBJ1-3; D uncertain. Germline CDR1 reads MDHEN; CDR2 reads SYDVKM. V was trimmed by 6 bases and J by 1 base, leaving 10 bases between them. The CDR3 runs to 14 residues. CDR3 region: CASRGLGSGNTIYF. DNA of the CDR3: TGTGCCAGCAGAGGGTTAGGTTCTGGAAACACCATATATTTT.

This rearrangement joins TRBV11-3 to TRBJ2-7; perhaps TRBD1 as D (6 bases). V was cut by 2 bases and J by 6 bases, with 8 bases left in between. This CDR3 has 12 amino acids. Per germline, CDR1 SGHNT and CDR2 YENEEA. The CDR3 DNA reads TGTGCCAGCAGCTTACAGGGGCTCGAGCAGTACTTC. The encoded protein is CASSLQGLEQYF.